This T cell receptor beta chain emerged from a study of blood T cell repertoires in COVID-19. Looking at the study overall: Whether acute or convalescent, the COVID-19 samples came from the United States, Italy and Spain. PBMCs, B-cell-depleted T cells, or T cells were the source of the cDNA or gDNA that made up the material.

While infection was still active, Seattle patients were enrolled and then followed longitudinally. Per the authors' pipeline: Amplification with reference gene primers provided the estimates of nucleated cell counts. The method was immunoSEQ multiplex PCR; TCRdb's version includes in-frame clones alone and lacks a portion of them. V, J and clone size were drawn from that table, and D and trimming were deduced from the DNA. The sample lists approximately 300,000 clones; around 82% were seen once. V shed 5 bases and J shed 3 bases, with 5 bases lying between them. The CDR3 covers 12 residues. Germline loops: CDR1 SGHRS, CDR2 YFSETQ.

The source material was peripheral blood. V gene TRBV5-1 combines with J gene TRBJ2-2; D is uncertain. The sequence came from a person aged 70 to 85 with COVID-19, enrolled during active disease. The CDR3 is CASRRDTGELFF. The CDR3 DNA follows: TGCGCCAGCAGGCGAGACACCGGGGAGCTGTTTTTT.